One and the same sample provided the 26 T cell receptor beta chains below, sequenced in a study of shared clonotypes between healthy human individuals. TCRdb keeps only in-frame clones here, not all; method: immunoSEQ multiplex PCR. The table lists some 2.4 million clones, roughly 93% of them singletons. The source material was naive CD4+ T cells from PBMCs. Indicated subset: CD45RA+ positively selected. The source is a man aged 18 to 30 in good health. Some clones in this sample may be carry-over from other donors' samples.

Written as DNA, the CDR3 is TGTGCCAGCAGAACGCAGGGGCCCCATGCAACTAATGAAAAACTGTTTTTT. The encoded protein is CASRTQGPHATNEKLFF. The J gene is TRBJ1-4, the V gene TRBV7-2; D is possibly TRBD1 (6 bases). This CDR3 has 17 residues. Germline values: CDR1 SGHTA, CDR2 FQGNSA. The V and J ends lost 6 bases and 0 bases respectively, with 17 bases between them. Based on the CDR3 plus reference TRBV7-2 and TRBJ1-4, the full variable domain is GAGVSQSPSNKVTEKGKDVELRCDPISGHTALYWYRQSLGQGLEFLIYFQGNSAPDKSGLPSDRFSAERTGGSVSTLTIQRTQQEDSAVYLCASRTQGPHATNEKLFFGSGTQLSVL.

The chain is built from TRBV7-6 and TRBJ2-6, with D maybe TRBD2 (5 bases). V lost 4 bases to trimming and J lost 2 bases, with 18 bases between them. The CDR3 extends over 18 amino acids. Germline-derived CDR1 and CDR2 are SGHVS and FNYEAQ. The CDR3 region has the DNA TGTGCCAGCAGCTCCCTAAGAGCCGGAGGACCTGGGGCCAACGTCCTGACTTTC. It encodes CASSSLRAGGPGANVLTF.

The genes are TRBV2 and TRBJ2-2; D is uncertain. The CDR3 is made up of 12 amino acids. With 6 bases removed from V and 5 bases from J, the gap between germline ends came to 7 bases. The germline V gene encodes CDR1 SNHLY and CDR2 FYNNEI. The CDR3 here is CASRIGTGELFF. The CDR3 bases are TGTGCCAGCAGAATCGGGACCGGGGAGCTGTTTTTT.

V gene TRBV29-1 combines with J gene TRBJ2-7; D not certain. Germline CDR1 and CDR2: SQVTM and ANQGSEA. With 4 bases removed from V and 0 bases from J, the gap between germline ends came to 16 bases. The CDR3 contains 15 residues. The CDR3 spells CSVALSSVISYEQYF. The CDR3, as DNA: TGCAGCGTTGCGCTCTCTTCCGTGATCTCCTACGAGCAGTACTTC.

V usage is TRBV28 and J usage is TRBJ1-4; 8 bases fit TRBD1. V was pared by 4 bases and J by 14 bases, with 3 bases of the junction left unmatched. Per the germline V gene, CDR1 is MDHEN and CDR2 is SYDVKM. The CDR3 runs to 11 residues. The CDR3 nucleotides are TGTGCCAGCAGTTCCAACAGGGGGCTGTTTTTT. Translating gives CASSSNRGLFF.

This clone turned up a few times. The chain recombines TRBV19 with TRBJ1-1, with a tentative D call TRBD1 (6 bases). Germline V lookup: CDR1 LNHDA, CDR2 SQIVND (reference sequence). Trimming removed 4 bases from V and 7 bases from J, with 13 bases in between. The CDR3 length is 13 residues. CDR3 protein: CASSNRVSFEAFF. CDR3 coding DNA: TGTGCCAGTAGTAACAGGGTAAGCTTTGAAGCTTTCTTT.

This clone was picked up a small number of times. The same CDR3 arises from other DNA sequences in this sample as well. In nucleotides, the CDR3 is TGTGCCAGCAGCGTAGCAGGGTACACCGGGGAGCTGTTTTTT. This sequence encodes CASSVAGYTGELFF. This chain connects TRBV9 to TRBJ2-2, with a possible D match to TRBD1 (5 bases). CDR1 is SGDLS, CDR2 YYNGEE, per germline. The ends were cut back, 0 bases at V and 3 bases at J, with 6 bases in the middle. The CDR3 extends over 14 amino acids.

The rearrangement joins TRBV7-3 to TRBJ2-1; 10 bases are shared with TRBD2. Germline V gene sequence: CDR1 SGHTA, CDR2 FQGTGA. V lost 1 base, J lost 8 bases, and 14 bases stayed unmatched. The CDR3 covers 18 residues. CDR3 nucleotide sequence: TGTGCCAGCAGCTTAATGTCCTCCGCGGGACTAGCGAGCTATGAGCAGTTCTTC. It codes for CASSLMSSAGLASYEQFF.

The V gene is TRBV30, the J gene TRBJ2-1; 9 bases agree with TRBD2. In germline, CDR1 is GTSNPN, CDR2 SVGIG (reference sequence). This CDR3 contains 16 residues. V lost 1 base and J lost 4; bases outside the gene matches: 8. In DNA, the CDR3 is TGTGCCTGGAGTGCTAGCGGGGTGGGTTCATACAATGAGCAGTTCTTC. The encoded protein is CAWSASGVGSYNEQFF.

The chain is built from TRBV4-1 and TRBJ2-3, with D tentatively TRBD2 (7 bases). The V gene lost 1 base and the J gene lost 3 bases, with 17 bases spanning the gap. The CDR3 sequence is 17 residues long. Germline CDR1 reads MGHRA; CDR2 reads YSYEKL. CDR3 in amino acids: CASSQGRGADWTDTQYF. The CDR3 bases are TGCGCCAGCAGCCAAGGTCGGGGGGCTGATTGGACAGATACGCAGTATTTT.

The chain links TRBV5-5 to TRBJ2-7, with 11 nucleotides matching TRBD1. The junction had 6 bases not matched to a gene; V was cut back by 4 bases and J by 6 bases. CDR1 and CDR2 (germline): SGHKS, YYEKEE (reference sequence). The CDR3 extends over 14 amino acids. The CDR3 loop is CASSLRDRGTEQYF. CDR3 coding DNA: TGTGCCAGCAGCCTCCGGGACAGGGGGACCGAGCAGTACTTC.

A note on this clone: The junction departs from germline at one end; a sequencing error may be responsible. CDR3 nucleotides: TGCAGTGCTGGTGGGGCTCAGGCCCAGCATTTT. Translating gives CSAGGAQAQHF. This chain uses TRBV20-1 with TRBJ1-5, with D perhaps matching TRBD1 (5 bases). This CDR3 comprises 11 residues. Germline lookup yields CDR1 DFQATT and CDR2 SNEGSKA (reference sequence).

The J gene is TRBJ2-2, the V gene TRBV6-5, with a weak D call TRBD1 (6 bases). V shed 7 bases and J shed 4 bases, with 16 bases lying between them. Germline V CDR1 and CDR2: MNHEY, SVGAGI. This CDR3 has 15 amino acids. In DNA, the CDR3 is TGTGCCAGCACCCCGCCGGGACATCCCACCGGGGAGCTGTTTTTT. Protein product: CASTPPGHPTGELFF.

The chain is built from TRBV4-2 and TRBJ1-4, with a possible D match to TRBD1 (5 bases). The CDR3 loop spans 16 amino acids. Germline CDR1 is LGHNA and CDR2 is YNFKEQ. V lost 1 base, J lost 2 bases, and 11 bases lay in between. The chain's CDR3 is CASSQVRGLTNEKLFF. The CDR3 nucleotides are TGTGCCAGCAGCCAAGTGCGGGGGTTGACTAATGAAAAACTGTTTTTT.

V is TRBV28 and J is TRBJ1-1, with 8 bases identical to TRBD1. The V gene's germline CDR1 is MDHEN and CDR2 SYDVKM. Germline trimming cut 6 bases from V and 1 base from J; bases unmatched to any gene: 7. The CDR3 spans 15 residues. The CDR3 sequence: CASSPWGTGNTEAFF. DNA for the CDR3: TGTGCCAGCAGCCCCTGGGGGACAGGGAACACTGAAGCTTTCTTT.

This chain uses TRBV9 with TRBJ2-7; 12 bases match TRBD2. Germline CDR1 SGDLS, CDR2 YYNGEE. V lost 3 bases and J lost 3; bases outside the gene matches: 4. CDR3 length: 15 residues. Here the CDR3 reads CASSALAGGVYEQYF. The DNA for the CDR3 is TGTGCCAGCAGCGCCCTAGCGGGAGGGGTCTACGAGCAGTACTTC.

The chain links TRBV5-4 to TRBJ2-3; 8 bases align to TRBD2. Germline CDR1 and CDR2: SGHNT and YYREEE (reference sequence). With 4 bases clipped from V and 6 bases from J, the junction kept 22 bases outside the gene matches. The CDR3 extends over 19 amino acids. Written as DNA, the CDR3 is TGTGCCAGCAGCATCAGGCAGGGCGGGAGGCTAATCAGATATGATACGCAGTATTTT. Translated, it gives CASSIRQGGRLIRYDTQYF.

This clone was observed a single time. This chain connects TRBV6-1 to TRBJ1-5, with 10 bases matching TRBD1. The CDR3 sequence is 15 residues long. The J segment lost 5 bases and the V segment lost 6 bases, leaving 7 bases of the junction unmatched. Germline V gene lookup returns CDR1 MNHNS and CDR2 SASEGT. CDR3 in DNA: TGTGCCAGCAGCCTCTCCGGGACAGGGGATCAGCCCCAGCATTTT. Translating it yields CASSLSGTGDQPQHF.

The genes are TRBV11-3 and TRBJ1-1; no definite D call. The CDR3 spans 13 residues. Between the trimmed V and J ends, which lost 5 bases and 12 bases, there was a span of 19 bases. CDR1 is SGHNT and CDR2 is YENEEA in the germline V gene. The DNA of the CDR3 is TGTGCCAGCAGCCCCAAAAACGCGGATAAAACTTTCTTT. Encoded protein: CASSPKNADKTFF.

This rearrangement joins TRBV7-6 to TRBJ2-3, with 7 bases fitting TRBD1. CDR1 and CDR2 from the germline V gene are SGHVS and FNYEAQ. The CDR3 runs to 16 residues. The junction had 10 bases not matched to a gene; V was cut back by 5 bases and J by 2 bases. As DNA, the CDR3 is TGTGCCAGCAGCAAAGGCCCGGGACAGTCCACAGATACGCAGTATTTT. It yields the protein CASSKGPGQSTDTQYF.

The genes are TRBV15 and TRBJ1-2; a possible D gene is TRBD1 (6 bases). The CDR3 length is 13 residues. Germline lookup yields CDR1 LNHNV and CDR2 YYDKDF (reference sequence). Trimming stripped 3 bases from V and 7 bases from J, with 12 bases between. Here the CDR3 DNA reads TGTGCCACCAGCAGGCTCGACAGGACTGGCTACACCTTC. As protein: CATSRLDRTGYTF.

This chain joins TRBV5-1 and TRBJ2-5; D might be TRBD1 (6 bases). This CDR3 has 13 amino acids. V shed 0 bases and J shed 4 bases, with 7 bases lying between them. CDR1 and CDR2 (germline): SGHRS, YFSETQ. The CDR3 region has the DNA TGCGCCAGCAGCTTGGAACAGGGAGAGACCCAGTACTTC. Residues: CASSLEQGETQYF.

In the case of this clone: Other DNA variants within this sample encode the same CDR3. The rearrangement joins TRBV6-5 to TRBJ2-7, with no clear D. V lost 8 bases and J lost 0, with 8 bases in between. Germline loops: CDR1 MNHEY, CDR2 SVGAGI. The CDR3 totals 12 residues. The CDR3 spells CASSRSSYEQYF. The CDR3 DNA follows: TGTGCCAGCTCCAGGAGCTCCTACGAGCAGTACTTC.

This clone was counted a single time. The rearrangement joins TRBV27 to TRBJ2-1; 7 bases map to TRBD1. The germline V gene encodes CDR1 MNHEY and CDR2 SMNVEV (reference sequence). The V segment lost 5 bases and the J segment 12 bases; nucleotides outside the gene matches: 16. This CDR3 is 15 amino acids long. The CDR3 protein is CASSPGTAAREGQFF. CDR3 DNA sequence: TGTGCCAGCAGTCCCGGGACAGCGGCTCGGGAAGGGCAGTTCTTC.

Only one count was recorded for this clone. The chain combines TRBV5-1 with TRBJ2-7, with D perhaps matching TRBD2 (6 bases). CDR1 SGHRS and CDR2 YFSETQ come from the germline V gene. The CDR3 has 16 amino acids. V was trimmed by 4 bases and J by 0 bases, leaving 17 bases between them. The CDR3 bases are TGCGCCAGCAGCCCGGGGGACCGGGACGGCTCCTACGAGCAGTACTTC. Translating gives CASSPGDRDGSYEQYF.

This clone appeared a single time. V and J are TRBV4-2 and TRBJ2-7; TRBD1 might be the D (5 bases). V was shortened by 0 bases and J by 6 bases, with 12 bases between the two germline ends. The CDR3 has 14 amino acids. In germline, CDR1 is LGHNA, CDR2 YNFKEQ. CDR3 residues: CASSQDLRGGEQYF. The CDR3 coding sequence is TGTGCCAGCAGCCAAGATTTAAGGGGCGGCGAGCAGTACTTC.